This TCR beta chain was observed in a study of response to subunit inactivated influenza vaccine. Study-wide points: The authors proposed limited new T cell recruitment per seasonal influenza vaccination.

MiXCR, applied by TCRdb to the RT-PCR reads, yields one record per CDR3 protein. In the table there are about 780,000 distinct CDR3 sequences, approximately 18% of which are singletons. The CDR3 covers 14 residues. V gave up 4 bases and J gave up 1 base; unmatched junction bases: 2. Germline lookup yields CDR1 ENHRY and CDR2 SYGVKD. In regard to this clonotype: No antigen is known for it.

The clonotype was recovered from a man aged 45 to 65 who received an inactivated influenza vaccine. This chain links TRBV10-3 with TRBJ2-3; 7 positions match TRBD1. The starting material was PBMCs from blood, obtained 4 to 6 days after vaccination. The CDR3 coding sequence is TGTGCCATCAGTGGGCAGGGGGGCACAGATACGCAGTATTTT. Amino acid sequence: CAISGQGGTDTQYF.